This is a list of T cell receptor beta chains from one sample in a study of PD-L1 blockade in urothelial cancer. The assay was immunoSEQ multiplex PCR, and TCRdb's table has in-frame clones only and misses some. The table has about 51,000 clones, more than 75% seen once. Material: PBMCs, obtained around atezolizumab (anti-PD-L1) treatment. All receptors derive from a man between 60 and 70 years old with urothelial cancer. The CDR3 runs from the conserved cysteine through the conserved F or W. A D gene is named only where the DNA matches it firmly. Not every row has a clone size; where given, it reads once, few, many or a size class.

cdr3_nt cdr3_aa d_call v_call clone_size j_call
TGTGCCAGCAGCCCAGGGGCAGTCAATCAGCCCCAGCATTTT CASSPGAVNQPQHF . TRBV9 . TRBJ1-5
TGCGCCAGCAGTGACTCAACTTACCGGGGCGAGCAGTACTTC CASSDSTYRGEQYF . TRBV10-1 . TRBJ2-7
TGTGCCAGTAGTATCTTGGGGCAGCGGAGGGGTAATGAAAAACTGTTTTTT CASSILGQRRGNEKLFF . TRBV19 . TRBJ1-4
TGTGCCAGCACTACCTACGGGGGACAGGGGGTGGTCAATCAGCCCCAGCATTTT CASTTYGGQGVVNQPQHF TRBD1 TRBV19 . TRBJ1-5
TGTGCCAGCAGCTTGTATAGAGATACGCAGTATTTT CASSLYRDTQYF . TRBV5-4 . TRBJ2-3
TGCGCCAGCAGCCGAGGAGGACAGAGCTCCTACGAGCAGTACTTC CASSRGGQSSYEQYF . TRBV5-1 . TRBJ2-7
TGCGCCAGCAGCATACAGGGGGCCCGAGGCACCGGGGAGCTGTTTTTT CASSIQGARGTGELFF TRBD1 TRBV5-1 . TRBJ2-2
TGTGCCAGCGGGAGGGTTGAGCATGGCTACACCTTC CASGRVEHGYTF . TRBV28 . TRBJ1-2
TGTGCCAGCAGTCGGACAGCCCAAAAGGGGCAGTACTTC CASSRTAQKGQYF . TRBV28 . TRBJ2-7
TGTGCCAGCAGCTTCGTACGGACAGGGGACGGCTACACCTTC CASSFVRTGDGYTF TRBD1 TRBV7-2 . TRBJ1-2
TGTGCCAGCTCACCACAGTTACATACCACTACAAAAGGGGCTATAAGCAATCAGCCCCAGCATTTT CASSPQLHTTTKGAISNQPQHF . TRBV18 once TRBJ1-5
TGTGCCACCGCCCTATCTGGGGCCAACGTCCTGACTTTC CATALSGANVLTF . TRBV28 once TRBJ2-6
TGTGCCAGCAGAACTGCGGGAGGGGCCGAGCAGTACTTC CASRTAGGAEQYF TRBD2 TRBV11-2 . TRBJ2-7
TGTGCCAGCAGCTTGGCTCGAGACAATTCCTACGAGCAGTACTTC CASSLARDNSYEQYF . TRBV5-6 . TRBJ2-7
TGCGCCAGCAGCTTGACAGCCCAAGAGACCCAGTACTTC CASSLTAQETQYF . TRBV5-1 . TRBJ2-5
TGTGCCAGCAGCTTTGGGACTATCTTAGATACGCAGTATTTT CASSFGTILDTQYF TRBD2 TRBV7-8 . TRBJ2-3
TGTGCCAGCAGTGATAAACACCGGGACACACAACCCTACGAGCAGTACTTC CASSDKHRDTQPYEQYF . TRBV27 . TRBJ2-7
TGTGCCAGCAGTTGGGAAGGAAGCGGGAGTCGCAATGAGCAGTTCTTC CASSWEGSGSRNEQFF TRBD2 TRBV6-5 . TRBJ2-1
TGCGCCAGCAGCCAACCCACAAGGAACACTGAAGCTTTCTTT CASSQPTRNTEAFF . TRBV4-1 once TRBJ1-1
TGTGCCAGCAGCGTGGGACAGGGACAATACGAGCAGTACTTC CASSVGQGQYEQYF TRBD1 TRBV7-9 . TRBJ2-7